The 6 T cell receptor beta chains reported below all come from one sample, sequenced in a study of neurological immune-mediated disorders. TCRdb fed the 5' RACE reads into MiXCR, producing one record per CDR3 protein. The profile shows about 95,000 distinct CDR3 sequences, roughly 4% of them singletons. Sequencing input: PBMCs. These receptors were obtained from a woman between 18 and 29 years old with multiple sclerosis.

In its sample, this clonotype was seen many times. The chain employs TRBV20-1 and TRBJ2-3, with 8 bases aligning to TRBD1. Trimming took 5 bases from V and 1 from J; bases not matched to a gene: 5. Per the germline V gene, CDR1 is DFQATT and CDR2 is SNEGSKA (reference sequence). This CDR3 comprises 14 residues. CDR3 sequence (DNA): TGCAGTGCTCAGACAGGGGAACGCACAGATACGCAGTATTTT. This translates into CSAQTGERTDTQYF.

V is TRBV29-1 and J is TRBJ1-4; D remains ambiguous. The CDR3 has 12 amino acids. With 7 bases removed from V and 3 bases from J, the gap between germline ends came to 9 bases. Germline CDR1 and CDR2: SQVTM and ANQGSEA. The CDR3 coding sequence is TGCAGCGCGGCGGCTGCTAATGAAAAACTGTTTTTT. Its translation: CSAAAANEKLFF.

With respect to this clonotype: A much bigger clone sits one base away, suggesting this may be a read error. The genes are TRBV29-1 and TRBJ2-1; D not certain. The CDR3 sequence is 10 residues long. The V gene's germline CDR1 is SQVTM and CDR2 ANQGSEA. The CDR3 region is CSVEYNERFF. The CDR3 DNA follows: TGCAGCGTTGAGTACAATGAGCGGTTCTTC.

Ten or more counts support this clonotype. The rearrangement links TRBV20-1 to TRBJ1-5; perhaps TRBD1 as D (6 bases). CDR3 length: 14 amino acids. The germline gives CDR1 DFQATT, CDR2 SNEGSKA (reference sequence). The V and J ends lost 5 bases and 0 bases respectively, with 11 bases between them. Here the CDR3 DNA reads TGCAGTGCTGACCAGGGGTATAGCAATCAGCCCCAGCATTTT. The encoded protein is CSADQGYSNQPQHF.

This clonotype showed up many times. The rearrangement uses TRBV20-1 and TRBJ1-5; possibly TRBD1 for D (5 bases). Germline lookup yields CDR1 DFQATT and CDR2 SNEGSKA (reference sequence). Trimming removed 5 bases from V and 3 bases from J, with 11 bases in between. This CDR3 has 13 amino acids. CDR3 DNA sequence: TGCAGTGCTTTGCGGGGCCCCAATCAGCCCCAGCATTTT. Translated: CSALRGPNQPQHF.

This clonotype was observed many times. The chain employs TRBV12-3 or TRBV12-4 and TRBJ1-1; D perhaps matches TRBD1 (6 bases). Trimming shortened V by 6 bases and J by 10 bases, and 27 bases separated the two germline ends. CDR3 length: 16 residues. CDR3 DNA sequence: TGTGCCAGCAGCTCCACGTTCCAGGGGTCCAATCGAGGAGCTTTCTTT. The encoded protein is CASSSTFQGSNRGAFF.